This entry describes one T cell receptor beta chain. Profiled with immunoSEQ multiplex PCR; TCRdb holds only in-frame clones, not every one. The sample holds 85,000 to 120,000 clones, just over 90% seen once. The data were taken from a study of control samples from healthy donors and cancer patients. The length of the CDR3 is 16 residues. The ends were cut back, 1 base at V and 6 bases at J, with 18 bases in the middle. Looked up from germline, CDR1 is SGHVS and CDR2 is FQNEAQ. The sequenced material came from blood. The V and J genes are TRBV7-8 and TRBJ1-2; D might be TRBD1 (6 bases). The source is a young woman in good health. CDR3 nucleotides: TGTGCCAGCAGCTTAGTTAACTCGGGGGCGAGTGATGGCTACACCTTC. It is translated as CASSLVNSGASDGYTF. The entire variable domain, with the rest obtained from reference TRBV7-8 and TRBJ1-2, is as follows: GAGVSQSPRYKVAKRGQDVALRCDPISGHVSLFWYQQALGQGPEFLTYFQNEAQLDKSGLPSDRFFAERPEGSVSTLKIQRTQQEDSAVYLCASSLVNSGASDGYTFGSGTRLTVV.